Below, 14 T cell receptor beta chains from the same sample are listed, as sequenced in a study of cytomegalovirus exposure and HLA in healthy donors. Method: immunoSEQ multiplex PCR; TCRdb's copy keeps in-frame clones and lacks some. The data contain 170,000 or so clones, around 85% of them seen just once; the ten biggest clones take up more than 15%. Sequencing input: PBMCs. The source is a man aged 18 to 30 in good health and CMV-seropositive.

V and J are TRBV28 and TRBJ1-4; 7 bases are shared with TRBD1. Trimming removed 6 bases from V and 1 base from J; junction bases left unmatched: 17. The germline V gene encodes CDR1 MDHEN and CDR2 SYDVKM. The CDR3 runs 19 residues. CDR3 DNA: TGTGCCAGCAGCAGTTTATATACAGGGGTCTGGGAAACTAATGAAAAACTGTTTTTT. It encodes CASSSLYTGVWETNEKLFF.

The rearrangement links TRBV5-1 to TRBJ1-1; D unresolved. V was clipped by 2 bases and J by 0 bases, with 8 bases between them. Germline V gives CDR1 SGHRS, CDR2 YFSETQ. The length of the CDR3 is 14 residues. Written as DNA, the CDR3 is TGCGCCAGCAGCTTTAGTACCATGAACACTGAAGCTTTCTTT. Protein sequence: CASSFSTMNTEAFF.

The V gene is TRBV2, the J gene TRBJ1-1, with 7 bases lining up with TRBD1. V shed 8 bases and J 4 bases; nucleotides not matched to a gene: 4. Germline lookup yields CDR1 SNHLY and CDR2 FYNNEI. There are 12 residues in the CDR3. The CDR3 spells CASRQGRTEAFF. CDR3 DNA sequence: TGTGCCAGCCGACAGGGTCGCACTGAAGCTTTCTTT.

Notes on this clone: Compared with germline, one end of the junction differs, possibly owing to a read error. V is TRBV11-2 and J is TRBJ2-3; 14 positions agree with TRBD2. Looked up from germline, CDR1 is SGHAT and CDR2 is FQNNGV. CDR3 length: 19 amino acids. The CDR3 reads CASSLATSGRASLADTQYF. For the CDR3, the DNA is TGTGCCAGCAGTTTAGCGACTAGCGGGAGGGCCTCATTGGCAGATACGCAGTATTTT.

The chain uses TRBV29-1 and TRBJ2-4, with TRBD1 matching 8 bases. After removal of 4 bases from V and 5 bases from J, the junction contained 4 bases not matched to a gene. Germline assignment: CDR1 SQVTM and CDR2 ANQGSEA. This CDR3 spans 13 amino acids. The CDR3 loop is CSVAVTGENIQYF. CDR3 coding DNA: TGCAGCGTTGCTGTGACAGGGGAAAACATTCAGTACTTC.

The rearrangement joins TRBV6-5 to TRBJ1-4; unclear D gene. Germline CDR1 is MNHEY and CDR2 is SVGAGI. The CDR3 is 14 amino acids. Trimming shortened V by 0 bases and J by 8 bases, and 10 bases separated the two germline ends. DNA of the CDR3: TGTGCCAGCAGTTACTCGGTTGGTCGGGAAAAACTGTTTTTT. Amino acid sequence: CASSYSVGREKLFF.

The genes are TRBV5-5 and TRBJ2-7, with D possibly TRBD1 on 6 matching bases. This CDR3 contains 14 residues. Per the germline V gene, CDR1 is SGHKS and CDR2 is YYEKEE (reference sequence). V was pared by 4 bases and J by 4 bases, with 15 bases between. The DNA for the CDR3 is TGTGCCAGCAGCCCCGGGACACATAAATACGAGCAGTACTTC. Its translation: CASSPGTHKYEQYF. The full variable domain, rest sourced from reference TRBV5-5 and TRBJ2-7, is DAGVTQSPTHLIKTRGQQVTLRCSPISGHKSVSWYQQVLGQGPQFIFQYYEKEERGRGNFPDRFSARQFPNYSSELNVNALLLGDSALYLCASSPGTHKYEQYFGPGTRLTVT.

The chain combines TRBV7-8 with TRBJ2-1; TRBD2 matches 12 bases. With 4 bases clipped from V and 4 bases from J, the junction kept 8 bases outside the gene matches. The CDR3 runs to 17 residues. From germline, CDR1 is SGHVS and CDR2 FQNEAQ. This CDR3 is CASSSRLAGVPYNEQFF. DNA of the CDR3: TGTGCCAGCAGCTCCCGACTAGCGGGAGTCCCTTACAATGAGCAGTTCTTC.

V is TRBV11-3 and J is TRBJ2-1; D possibly corresponds to TRBD2 (6 bases). V dropped 1 base and J dropped 2 bases, with 9 bases sitting between them. Germline V CDR1 and CDR2: SGHNT, YENEEA. The CDR3 loop spans 15 amino acids. The CDR3 loop reads CASSLAAGPYNEQFF. Written as DNA, the CDR3 is TGTGCCAGCAGCTTAGCGGCGGGGCCCTACAATGAGCAGTTCTTC.

The rearrangement uses TRBV19 and TRBJ1-1; perhaps TRBD1 as D (6 bases). Between the trimmed V and J ends, which lost 5 bases and 0 bases, there was a span of 19 bases. Germline loops: CDR1 LNHDA, CDR2 SQIVND (reference sequence). The CDR3 extends over 17 amino acids. CDR3 loop: CASSALQGTPVNTEAFF. CDR3 sequence (DNA): TGTGCCAGTAGTGCCCTACAGGGTACCCCTGTGAACACTGAAGCTTTCTTT.

In DNA form, the CDR3 reads TGTGCCAGCAGTTCGACAGGGTCCGGGGCCAACGTCCTGACTTTC. It yields the protein CASSSTGSGANVLTF. V and J are TRBV28 and TRBJ2-6; 7 nucleotides align to TRBD1. Trimming took 4 bases from V and 4 from J; bases not matched to a gene: 4. The germline gives CDR1 MDHEN, CDR2 SYDVKM. This CDR3 comprises 15 residues.

This chain links TRBV10-2 with TRBJ2-5; 9 positions match TRBD1. The V segment lost 9 bases and the J segment 1 base; nucleotides outside the gene matches: 9. Germline CDR1 reads WSHSY; CDR2 reads SAAADI. This CDR3 spans 15 amino acids. The CDR3 spells CASSTGGGIQETQYF. CDR3 in DNA: TGCGCCAGTTCGACAGGGGGGGGGATCCAAGAGACCCAGTACTTC.

This clone was counted between two and nine times. The V call is TRBV12-5, the J call TRBJ1-5; the D is unclear. This CDR3 region has 12 residues. Trimming left V 2 bases short and J 4 bases short, with 3 bases between. Per the germline V gene, CDR1 is LGHNT and CDR2 is FRNRAP. The DNA for the CDR3 is TGTGCTAGTGGTTTGTCTAATCAGCCCCAGCATTTT. Amino acids: CASGLSNQPQHF.

This clone came up once. The genes are TRBV6-6 and TRBJ1-1; tentative D call: TRBD1 (6 bases). Germline V gives CDR1 MNHNY, CDR2 SVGAGI (reference sequence). V was cut by 5 bases and J by 6 bases, with 19 bases left in between. This CDR3 is 15 amino acids long. DNA for the CDR3: TGTGCCAGCAGTGCCCTCCAGGGGAAGGGGGCTGAAGCTTTCTTT. Encoded protein: CASSALQGKGAEAFF.